The next 30 T cell receptor beta chains were all read from a single sample in a study of T cells after posttransplantation cyclophosphamide (TCRdb year 2016). Library preparation employed the immunoSEQ multiplex PCR assay. This is the immuneACCESS table as TCRdb keeps it, with only in-frame sequences that have V and J called. A part of the clones is gone; compared with another copy, unresolved V genes explain less than half, and the rest is unexplained. Counted in this sample were 7,400 or so clones; roughly 88% of them appeared once. The ten largest clonotypes hold about 1.2% of the sample. The treatment or condition tag for this specimen amounts to: high-dose cyclophosphamide on days +3 and +4 as single-agent GVHD prophylaxis. Patients in the PTCy group got busulfan and fludarabine conditioning, a marrow graft from a related or unrelated donor, and cyclophosphamide on days +3 and +4. Material: CD4+ T cells sorted from blood, obtained roughly 190 weeks after allogeneic stem cell transplant with posttransplant cyclophosphamide. The origin of the receptors is a female patient aged 50-65 years who received an allogeneic stem cell transplant from a related donor, was CMV-positive, and had no GVHD. Post transplant, some T cells may arise from the graft donor.

The sample holds a few counts of this clone. V usage is TRBV7-3 and J usage is TRBJ1-4; D possibly corresponds to TRBD1 (5 bases). Trimming shortened V by 5 bases and J by 10 bases, and 17 bases separated the two germline ends. CDR1 and CDR2 (germline): SGHTA, FQGTGA. CDR3 length equals 14 residues. Here the CDR3 reads CASSPGAPGGKLFF. The CDR3 DNA is TGTGCCAGCAGCCCCGGGGCTCCCGGGGGAAAACTGTTTTTT.

The chain has TRBV5-1 and TRBJ1-5; tentatively, D is TRBD1 (5 bases). CDR3 length: 17 amino acids. The V end lost 1 base, the J end lost 1 base, and 15 bases lay between the germline ends. Germline V gives CDR1 SGHRS, CDR2 YFSETQ. CDR3 amino acids: CASSLNPGQGSNQPQHF. The DNA for the CDR3 is TGCGCCAGCAGCTTGAATCCAGGGCAAGGGAGCAATCAGCCCCAGCATTTT.

The rearrangement uses TRBV6-4 and TRBJ2-1, with 12 bases matching TRBD2. Trimming took 0 bases from V and 7 from J; bases not matched to a gene: 4. Germline loops: CDR1 MRHNA, CDR2 SNTAGT. The CDR3 contains 16 residues. Here the CDR3 reads CASSDSGLAGPNEQFF. Here the CDR3 DNA reads TGTGCCAGCAGTGACTCTGGACTAGCGGGACCTAATGAGCAGTTCTTC.

This clone was detected a few times. The gene calls are TRBV5-1 and TRBJ2-3; possible D gene TRBD1, 5 bases. Germline V CDR1 and CDR2: SGHRS, YFSETQ. Trimming pared 1 base from V and 0 bases from J, leaving 6 bases between. CDR3 size: 14 residues. The CDR3 coding sequence is TGCGCCAGCAGCTTGACAGGTAGCACAGATACGCAGTATTTT. Translated, it gives CASSLTGSTDTQYF.

The chain joins TRBV5-1 to TRBJ2-1; TRBD2 matches at 7 bases. Germline V gene sequence: CDR1 SGHRS, CDR2 YFSETQ. Trimming at V came to 5 bases and at J to 2 bases, leaving 16 bases not matched to a gene. This CDR3 region has 18 residues. The CDR3: CASRTGGAGVSAYNEQFF. In DNA, the CDR3 is TGCGCCAGCAGGACCGGAGGGGCGGGAGTATCCGCCTACAATGAGCAGTTCTTC.

The chain is built from TRBV7-9 and TRBJ1-1; TRBD1 might be the D (5 bases). V gave up 0 bases and J gave up 10 bases, with 21 bases separating them. CDR1 is SEHNR, CDR2 FQNEAQ, per germline (reference sequence). The CDR3 runs to 16 residues. CDR3 region: CASSLARTQAVWVAFF. The CDR3 DNA sequence: TGTGCCAGCAGCTTAGCCCGAACACAGGCGGTGTGGGTAGCTTTCTTT.

The V gene is TRBV7-3, the J gene TRBJ2-2; D call uncertain. The germline V gene has CDR1 SGHTA and CDR2 FQGTGA. The CDR3 runs to 15 residues. V shed 5 bases and J shed 1 base, with 11 bases lying between them. The CDR3, as DNA: TGTGCCAGCAGCCCTGGCGGAAGGAACACCGGGGAGCTGTTTTTT. Protein product: CASSPGGRNTGELFF.

The CDR3, as DNA: TGTGCCTGGAGGCATAGCCTCTTCATCGGGACAGATAGCAATCAGCCCCAGCATTTT. This gives the protein CAWRHSLFIGTDSNQPQHF. The chain couples TRBV30 to TRBJ1-5, with 7 bases identical to TRBD1. V gave up 3 bases and J gave up 0 bases; unmatched junction bases: 17. Looked up from germline, CDR1 is GTSNPN and CDR2 is SVGIG (reference sequence). This CDR3 has 19 residues.

The rearrangement uses TRBV7-2 and TRBJ2-7, with TRBD1 matching 8 bases. Trimming cost V 5 bases and J 0 bases; bases outside gene matches: 3. The CDR3 spans 14 residues. From germline, CDR1 is SGHTA and CDR2 FQGNSA. As DNA, the CDR3 is TGTGCCAGCAGCATCGGACAGGGCTCCTACGAGCAGTACTTC. Amino acid sequence: CASSIGQGSYEQYF.

The chain joins TRBV27 to TRBJ2-7, with 7 bases matching TRBD2. CDR3 length: 15 residues. J gave up 1 base and V 3 bases, and 6 bases lay outside the gene matches. The germline V gene encodes CDR1 MNHEY and CDR2 SMNVEV (reference sequence). The CDR3 is CASSFYWTRSYEQYF. DNA of the CDR3: TGTGCCAGCAGTTTCTATTGGACTAGGTCCTACGAGCAGTACTTC.

CDR3 sequence: CSAGGHTSSYEQYF. The DNA for the CDR3 is TGCAGCGCGGGAGGACACACAAGTTCCTACGAGCAGTACTTC. V usage is TRBV29-1 and J usage is TRBJ2-7; 7 nucleotides line up with TRBD2. In germline, CDR1 is SQVTM, CDR2 ANQGSEA. V shed 7 bases, J shed 1 base, and the junction held 10 bases outside the gene matches. The CDR3 contains 14 residues.

The rearrangement joins TRBV7-7 to TRBJ2-1, with 8 positions matching TRBD1. The ends lost 5 bases at V and 6 bases at J; junction bases unmatched: 3. Germline-derived CDR1 and CDR2 are SSHAT and FNYEAQ (reference sequence). This CDR3 comprises 13 residues. The CDR3 spells CASSPDRGNEQFF. CDR3 sequence (DNA): TGTGCCAGCAGCCCTGACAGGGGCAATGAGCAGTTCTTC. Full variable domain (missing parts from reference TRBV7-7 and TRBJ2-1): GAGVSQSPRYKVTKRGQDVTLRCDPISSHATLYWYQQALGQGPEFLTYFNYEAQPDKSGLPSDRFSAERPEGSISTLTIQRTEQRDSAMYRCASSPDRGNEQFFGPGTRLTVL.

This clone was recorded only once. The gene calls are TRBV4-3 and TRBJ2-7; D is perhaps TRBD1 (5 bases). The germline gives CDR1 LGHNA, CDR2 YSLEER. The V end lost 0 bases, the J end lost 3 bases, and 12 bases lay between the germline ends. The CDR3 contains 15 residues. The CDR3 DNA is TGCGCCAGCAGCCAAGATTCTGGGGCGTTCTACGAGCAGTACTTC. This translates into CASSQDSGAFYEQYF.

This clone was picked up a small number of times. This chain connects TRBV30 to TRBJ1-2, with TRBD1 matching over 7 bases. The germline CDR1 and CDR2 sequences are GTSNPN and SVGIG (reference sequence). The CDR3 sequence is 15 residues long. J was trimmed by 3 bases and V by 0 bases; bases with no gene match: 7. The CDR3 region has the DNA TGTGCCTGGAGTGTGCCGGGACAGCCTTACTATGGCTACACCTTC. Translating gives CAWSVPGQPYYGYTF.

The gene calls are TRBV7-8 and TRBJ2-1; TRBD2 agrees at 11 bases. The CDR3 has 16 residues. Germline V gives CDR1 SGHVS, CDR2 FQNEAQ. Trimming at V came to 4 bases and at J to 0 bases, leaving 2 bases not matched to a gene. The CDR3: CASSSSGGSSYNEQFF. CDR3 bases: TGTGCCAGCAGCTCTAGCGGGGGGAGCTCCTACAATGAGCAGTTCTTC.

Only one count was recorded for this clone. This chain joins TRBV7-9 and TRBJ1-1; TRBD1 matches at 8 bases. CDR1 is SEHNR, CDR2 FQNEAQ, per germline (reference sequence). The CDR3 runs to 15 residues. V was pared by 4 bases and J by 1 base, with 5 bases of the junction left unmatched. This chain's CDR3 is CASSYYRGENTEAFF. As DNA, the CDR3 is TGTGCCAGCAGCTACTACAGGGGGGAGAACACTGAAGCTTTCTTT.

The rearrangement links TRBV18 to TRBJ2-6; a weak D match, TRBD1 (7 bases). CDR1 KGHSH and CDR2 LQKENI come from the germline V gene. V shed 4 bases and J shed 0 bases, with 16 bases lying between them. The CDR3 is 18 residues long. CDR3 in DNA: TGTGCCAGCTCACGAAGGAGGGGGCCAGGCTCTGGGGCCAACGTCCTGACTTTC. Translated, it gives CASSRRRGPGSGANVLTF.

V gene TRBV7-9 combines with J gene TRBJ2-7, with 7 bases identical to TRBD1. Looked up from germline, CDR1 is SEHNR and CDR2 is FQNEAQ (reference sequence). The CDR3 sequence is 18 residues long. V dropped 2 bases and J dropped 3; count of bases not matched to a gene: 16. CDR3 residues: CASSLSLLHLGTVYEQYF. For the CDR3, the DNA is TGTGCCAGCAGCTTATCCCTACTTCACTTAGGGACAGTCTACGAGCAGTACTTC. Full variable domain (missing parts from reference TRBV7-9 and TRBJ2-7): DTGVSQNPRHKITKRGQNVTFRCDPISEHNRLYWYRQTLGQGPEFLTYFQNEAQLEKSRLLSDRFSAERPKGSFSTLEIQRTEQGDSAMYLCASSLSLLHLGTVYEQYFGPGTRLTVT.

The chain combines TRBV6-5 with TRBJ2-7; perhaps TRBD1 as D (6 bases). Germline CDR1 reads MNHEY; CDR2 reads SVGAGI. This CDR3 contains 15 residues. Trimming shortened V by 5 bases and J by 3 bases, and 17 bases separated the two germline ends. CDR3 sequence reads: CASSRKEQGYYEQYF. The CDR3 nucleotides read TGTGCCAGCAGTCGAAAAGAACAGGGATACTACGAGCAGTACTTC.

The CDR3 sequence: CASSVSGFSYTF. The CDR3 bases are TGTGCCAGTAGTGTCTCAGGGTTCAGCTACACCTTC. The chain joins TRBV19 to TRBJ1-2, with D possibly matching TRBD1 (5 bases). Trimming stripped 5 bases from V and 9 bases from J, with 13 bases between. CDR3 length: 12 residues. Germline-derived CDR1 and CDR2 are LNHDA and SQIVND (reference sequence).

For the CDR3, the DNA is TGTGCCAGCAGCTTTTCCGGGATTCACACCGGGGAGCTGTTTTTT. Translated, it gives CASSFSGIHTGELFF. The rearrangement joins TRBV11-3 to TRBJ2-2; D may be TRBD2 (5 bases). V was cut by 3 bases and J by 3 bases, with 11 bases left in between. CDR1 and CDR2 from the germline V gene are SGHNT and YENEEA. This CDR3 comprises 15 residues.

The V and J genes are TRBV10-3 and TRBJ2-1; a weak D match, TRBD1 (7 bases). The V end lost 4 bases, the J end lost 3 bases, and 10 bases lay between the germline ends. The germline V gene has CDR1 ENHRY and CDR2 SYGVKD. The CDR3 length is 14 residues. The CDR3: CAISGQGGYNEQFF. CDR3 coding DNA: TGTGCCATCAGTGGCCAGGGGGGCTACAATGAGCAGTTCTTC.

V gene TRBV11-3 combines with J gene TRBJ2-1; D gene uncertain. Per the germline V gene, CDR1 is SGHNT and CDR2 is YENEEA. The CDR3 length is 13 residues. Trimming took off 1 base at V and 4 bases at J, with 5 bases between the two ends. The CDR3, as DNA: TGTGCCAGCAGCTTAGGAGTGTACAATGAGCAGTTCTTC. This gives the protein CASSLGVYNEQFF.

V and J are TRBV5-4 and TRBJ2-5, with a tentative D call TRBD1 (5 bases). Trimming shortened V by 0 bases and J by 3 bases, and 15 bases separated the two germline ends. Germline assignment: CDR1 SGHNT and CDR2 YYREEE (reference sequence). This CDR3 has 16 amino acids. The CDR3 DNA is TGTGCCAGCAGCTTGGGGTTTGCGTTAGGGGAAGAGACCCAGTACTTC. Amino acid sequence: CASSLGFALGEETQYF.

This chain connects TRBV4-3 to TRBJ2-4; TRBD1 matches at 7 bases. The CDR3 runs to 16 residues. Losses at the gene ends were 0 bases for V and 6 bases for J; bases not matched to a gene: 8. Germline V gives CDR1 LGHNA, CDR2 YSLEER. CDR3 amino acids: CASSQDQGPGGNIQYF. Here the CDR3 DNA reads TGCGCCAGCAGCCAAGACCAGGGCCCAGGGGGAAACATTCAGTACTTC.

V gene TRBV28 combines with J gene TRBJ1-5; TRBD1 is a possible D gene (5 bases). CDR1 MDHEN and CDR2 SYDVKM come from the germline V gene. The CDR3 consists of 14 residues. Deletions cut 5 bases from V and 11 bases from J, with 19 bases between. The CDR3 is CASSPPGGPRTQHF. The CDR3 bases are TGTGCCAGCAGTCCACCCGGGGGACCCCGGACCCAGCATTTT.

This clone was seen only once. This CDR3 reads CASSQGRDRGYEQYF. The CDR3 DNA sequence: TGTGCCAGCAGCCAAGGACGGGACAGAGGATACGAGCAGTACTTC. The chain links TRBV4-2 to TRBJ2-7; TRBD1 matches 7 bases. V lost 1 base, J lost 4 bases, and 7 bases stayed unmatched. CDR1 and CDR2 (germline): LGHNA, YNFKEQ. The CDR3 is 15 residues long.

The chain joins TRBV5-6 to TRBJ1-2; 12 bases match TRBD1. The trim removed 0 bases at V and 4 bases at J, leaving 4 bases unmatched. Germline assignment: CDR1 SGHDT and CDR2 YYEEEE. This CDR3 region has 16 residues. In DNA form, the CDR3 reads TGTGCCAGCAGCTTGGGGGGGACAGGGGGCACCTATGGCTACACCTTC. Its translation: CASSLGGTGGTYGYTF.

The chain is built from TRBV7-3 and TRBJ2-1; maybe TRBD2 (9 bases). Germline assignment: CDR1 SGHTA and CDR2 FQGTGA. V was cut by 1 base and J by 7 bases, with 32 bases left in between. The CDR3 runs 21 residues. The CDR3 nucleotides are TGTGCCAGCAGCTTAAGGACAGGGCCGGGCCGCGGGAGGGCCTCGAGGAATGAGCAGTTCTTC. Translated, it gives CASSLRTGPGRGRASRNEQFF.

The chain links TRBV2 to TRBJ2-7; 7 nucleotides agree with TRBD2. The germline gives CDR1 SNHLY, CDR2 FYNNEI. The CDR3 covers 14 residues. V shed 6 bases, J shed 1 base, and the junction held 6 bases outside the gene matches. CDR3 loop: CASRQRELSYEQYF. The DNA for the CDR3 is TGTGCCAGCAGACAGCGGGAACTGTCCTACGAGCAGTACTTC.